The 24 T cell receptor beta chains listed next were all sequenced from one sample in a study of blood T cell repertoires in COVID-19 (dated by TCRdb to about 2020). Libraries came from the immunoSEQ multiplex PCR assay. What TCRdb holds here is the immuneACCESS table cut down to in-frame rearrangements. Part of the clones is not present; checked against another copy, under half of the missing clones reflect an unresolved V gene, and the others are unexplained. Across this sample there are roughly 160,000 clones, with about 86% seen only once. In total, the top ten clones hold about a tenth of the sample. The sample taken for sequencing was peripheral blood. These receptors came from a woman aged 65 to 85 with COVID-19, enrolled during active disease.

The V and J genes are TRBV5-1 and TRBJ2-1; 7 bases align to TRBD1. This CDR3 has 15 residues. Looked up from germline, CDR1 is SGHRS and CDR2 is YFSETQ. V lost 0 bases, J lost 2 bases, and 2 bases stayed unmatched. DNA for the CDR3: TGCGCCAGCAGCTTGGCAGGGGGTGCCTACAATGAGCAGTTCTTC. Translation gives CASSLAGGAYNEQFF.

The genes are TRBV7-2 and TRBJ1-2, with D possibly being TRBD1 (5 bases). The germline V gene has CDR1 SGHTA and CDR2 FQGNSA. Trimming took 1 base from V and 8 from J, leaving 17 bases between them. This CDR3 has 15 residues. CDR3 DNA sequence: TGTGCCAGCAGCTTAGTGGCAATCGGGGGTGGAGGCTACACCTTC. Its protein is CASSLVAIGGGGYTF.

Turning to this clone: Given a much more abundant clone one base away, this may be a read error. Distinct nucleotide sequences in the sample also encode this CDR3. The CDR3 DNA reads as TGCCGCGTGGGGGGCCCGGGGGGGGCAGAGACCCAGTACTTC. It translates to CRVGGPGGAETQYF. The gene calls are TRBV29-1 and TRBJ2-5, with 8 bases aligning to TRBD2. Germline CDR1 reads SQVTM; CDR2 reads ANQGSEA. This CDR3 has 14 amino acids.

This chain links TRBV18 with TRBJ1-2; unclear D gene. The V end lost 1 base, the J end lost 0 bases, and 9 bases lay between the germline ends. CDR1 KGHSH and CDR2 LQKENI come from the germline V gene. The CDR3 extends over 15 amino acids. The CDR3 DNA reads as TGTGCCAGCTCACCACGAGAGTTTCCTAACTATGGCTACACCTTC. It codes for CASSPREFPNYGYTF.

The CDR3, as DNA: TGCGCCAGCAGCTTGCGGGGGGATCAGCCCCAGCATTTT. This sequence encodes CASSLRGDQPQHF. J is TRBJ1-5 and V is TRBV5-1; tentative D call: TRBD1 (5 bases). Germline CDR1 reads SGHRS; CDR2 reads YFSETQ. This CDR3 region has 13 residues. V was pared by 1 base and J by 5 bases, with 7 bases between.

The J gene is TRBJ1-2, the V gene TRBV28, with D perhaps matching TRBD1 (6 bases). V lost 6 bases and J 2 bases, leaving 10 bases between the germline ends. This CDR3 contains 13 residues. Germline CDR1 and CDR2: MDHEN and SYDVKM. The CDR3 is CASSQDSNYGYTF. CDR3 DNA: TGTGCCAGCAGCCAGGACAGCAACTATGGCTACACCTTC.

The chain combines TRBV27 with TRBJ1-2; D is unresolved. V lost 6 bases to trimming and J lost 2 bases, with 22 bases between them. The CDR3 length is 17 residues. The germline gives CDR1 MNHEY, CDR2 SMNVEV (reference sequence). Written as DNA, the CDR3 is TGTGCCAGCAGCCATTATGAACGCCGGGTCCTGAACTATGGCTACACCTTC. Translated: CASSHYERRVLNYGYTF.

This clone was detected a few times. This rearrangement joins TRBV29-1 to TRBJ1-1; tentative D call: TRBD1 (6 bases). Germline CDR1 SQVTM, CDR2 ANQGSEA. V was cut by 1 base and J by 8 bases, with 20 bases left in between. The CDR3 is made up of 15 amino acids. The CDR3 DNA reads TGCAGCGTTGAAGGGGGCTCAGGGGACGGCTCGGAAGCTTTCTTT. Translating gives CSVEGGSGDGSEAFF.

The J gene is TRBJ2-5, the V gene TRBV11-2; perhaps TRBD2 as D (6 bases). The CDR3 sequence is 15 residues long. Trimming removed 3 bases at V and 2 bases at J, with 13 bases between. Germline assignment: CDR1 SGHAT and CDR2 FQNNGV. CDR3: CASSLRLARQETQYF. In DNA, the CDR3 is TGTGCCAGCAGCTTGAGGCTAGCGAGGCAAGAGACCCAGTACTTC.

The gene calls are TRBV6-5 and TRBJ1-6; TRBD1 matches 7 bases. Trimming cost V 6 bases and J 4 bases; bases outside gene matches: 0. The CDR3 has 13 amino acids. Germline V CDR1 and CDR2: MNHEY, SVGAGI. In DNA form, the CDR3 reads TGTGCCAGCAGGGGACAGTATAATTCACCCCTCCACTTT. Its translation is CASRGQYNSPLHF.

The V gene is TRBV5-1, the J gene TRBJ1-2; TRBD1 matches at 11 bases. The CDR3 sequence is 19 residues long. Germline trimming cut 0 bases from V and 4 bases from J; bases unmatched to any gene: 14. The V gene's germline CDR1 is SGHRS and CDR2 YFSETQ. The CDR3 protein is CASSLDSLGTGTGGYGYTF. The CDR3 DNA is TGCGCCAGCAGCTTGGACAGTTTGGGCACAGGGACAGGGGGCTATGGCTACACCTTC.

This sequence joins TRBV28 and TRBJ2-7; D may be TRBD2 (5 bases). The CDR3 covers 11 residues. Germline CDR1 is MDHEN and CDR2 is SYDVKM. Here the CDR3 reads CASRVLHEQYF. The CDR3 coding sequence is TGTGCGTCGCGGGTACTCCACGAGCAGTACTTC.

CDR3 nucleotide sequence: TGTGCCAGCAGTCCCCGGGGACGGGGGAACACAGATACGCAGTATTTT. Translating it yields CASSPRGRGNTDTQYF. The chain carries TRBV28 and TRBJ2-3; a weak D match, TRBD2 (6 bases). CDR3 length: 16 amino acids. V was cut by 5 bases and J by 2 bases, with 17 bases left in between. Germline CDR1 MDHEN, CDR2 SYDVKM.

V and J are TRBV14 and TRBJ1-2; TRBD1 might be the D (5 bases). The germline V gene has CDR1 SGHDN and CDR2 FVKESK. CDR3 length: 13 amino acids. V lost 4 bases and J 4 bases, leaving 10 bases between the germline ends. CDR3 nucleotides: TGTGCCAGCAGCCCCCTGGGGGGCTATGGCTACACCTTC. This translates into CASSPLGGYGYTF.

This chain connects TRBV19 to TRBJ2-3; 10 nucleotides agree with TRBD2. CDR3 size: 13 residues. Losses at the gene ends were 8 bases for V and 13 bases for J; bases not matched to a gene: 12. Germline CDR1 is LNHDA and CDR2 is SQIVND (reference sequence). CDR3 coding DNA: TGTGCCAGTTCGAGCGGGGGGGCTCCCCCGAAGTATTTT. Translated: CASSSGGAPPKYF.

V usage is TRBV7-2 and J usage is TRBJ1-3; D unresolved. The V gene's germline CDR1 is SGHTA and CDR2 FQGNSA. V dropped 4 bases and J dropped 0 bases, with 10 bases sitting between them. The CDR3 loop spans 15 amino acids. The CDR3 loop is CASSWSPSSGNTIYF. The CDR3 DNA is TGTGCCAGCAGCTGGAGTCCGTCCTCTGGAAACACCATATATTTT.

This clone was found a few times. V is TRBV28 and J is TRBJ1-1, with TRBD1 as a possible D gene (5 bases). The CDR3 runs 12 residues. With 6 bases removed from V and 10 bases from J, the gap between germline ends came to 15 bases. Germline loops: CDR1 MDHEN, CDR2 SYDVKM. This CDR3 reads CASSPTREGAFF. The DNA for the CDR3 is TGTGCCAGCAGCCCTACCAGGGAAGGAGCTTTCTTT.

The CDR3 sequence is CASSSPWGGSYNEQFF. CDR3 nucleotide sequence: TGTGCCAGCAGCTCCCCATGGGGGGGTTCCTACAATGAGCAGTTCTTC. The rearrangement joins TRBV7-2 to TRBJ2-1, with 7 bases fitting TRBD2. From germline, CDR1 is SGHTA and CDR2 FQGNSA. The J segment lost 1 base and the V segment lost 4 bases, leaving 7 bases of the junction unmatched. The CDR3 spans 16 residues.

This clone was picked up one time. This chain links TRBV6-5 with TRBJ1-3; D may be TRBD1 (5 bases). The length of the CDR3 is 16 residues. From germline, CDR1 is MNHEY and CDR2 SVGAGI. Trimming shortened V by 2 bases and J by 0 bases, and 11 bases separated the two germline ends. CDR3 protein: CASSYQGGYSGNTIYF. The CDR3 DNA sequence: TGTGCCAGCAGTTACCAGGGCGGCTACTCTGGAAACACCATATATTTT.

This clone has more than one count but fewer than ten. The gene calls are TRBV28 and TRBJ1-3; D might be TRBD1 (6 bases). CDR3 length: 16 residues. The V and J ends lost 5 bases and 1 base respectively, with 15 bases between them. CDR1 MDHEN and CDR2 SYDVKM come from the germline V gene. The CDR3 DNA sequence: TGTGCCAGCAGTCCAACAGGGACGGCATCTGGAAACACCATATATTTT. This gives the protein CASSPTGTASGNTIYF.

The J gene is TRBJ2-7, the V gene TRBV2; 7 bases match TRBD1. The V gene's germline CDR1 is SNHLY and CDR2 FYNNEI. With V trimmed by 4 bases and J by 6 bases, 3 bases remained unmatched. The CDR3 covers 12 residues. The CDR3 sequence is CASSVSGGEQYF. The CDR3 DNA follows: TGTGCCAGCAGTGTCTCAGGGGGCGAGCAGTACTTC.

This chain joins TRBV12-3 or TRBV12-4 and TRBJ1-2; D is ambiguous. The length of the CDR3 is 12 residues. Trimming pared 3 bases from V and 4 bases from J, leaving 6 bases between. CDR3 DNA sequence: TGTGCCAGCAGTTTTCAGGTCTATGGCTACACCTTC. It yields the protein CASSFQVYGYTF.

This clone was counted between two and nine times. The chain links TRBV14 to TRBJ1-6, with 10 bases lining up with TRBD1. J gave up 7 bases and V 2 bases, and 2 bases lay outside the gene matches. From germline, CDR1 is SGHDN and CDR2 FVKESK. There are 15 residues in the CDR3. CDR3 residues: CASSQQTGGNSPLHF. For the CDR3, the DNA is TGTGCCAGCAGCCAACAGACAGGGGGCAATTCACCCCTCCACTTT. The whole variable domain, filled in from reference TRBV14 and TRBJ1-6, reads EAGVTQFPSHSVIEKGQTVTLRCDPISGHDNLYWYRRVMGKEIKFLLHFVKESKQDESGMPNNRFLAERTGGTYSTLKVQPAELEDSGVYFCASSQQTGGNSPLHFGNGTRLTVT.

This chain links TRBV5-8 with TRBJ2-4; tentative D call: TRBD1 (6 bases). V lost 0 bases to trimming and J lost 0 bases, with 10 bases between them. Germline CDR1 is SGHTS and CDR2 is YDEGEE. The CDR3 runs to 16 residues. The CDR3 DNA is TGTGCCAGCAGCTTGGGGACAGCACTAGCCAAAAACATTCAGTACTTC. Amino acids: CASSLGTALAKNIQYF.